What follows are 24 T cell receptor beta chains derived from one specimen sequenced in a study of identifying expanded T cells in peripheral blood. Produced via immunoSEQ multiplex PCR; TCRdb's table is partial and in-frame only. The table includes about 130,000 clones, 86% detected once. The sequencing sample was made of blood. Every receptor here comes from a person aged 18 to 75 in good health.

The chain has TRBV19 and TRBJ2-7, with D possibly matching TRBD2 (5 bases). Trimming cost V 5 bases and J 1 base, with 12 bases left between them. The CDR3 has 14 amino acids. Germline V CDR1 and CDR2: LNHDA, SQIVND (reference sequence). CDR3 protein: CASSSRAPSYEQYF. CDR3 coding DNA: TGTGCCAGTAGTTCGCGGGCGCCGTCCTACGAGCAGTACTTC.

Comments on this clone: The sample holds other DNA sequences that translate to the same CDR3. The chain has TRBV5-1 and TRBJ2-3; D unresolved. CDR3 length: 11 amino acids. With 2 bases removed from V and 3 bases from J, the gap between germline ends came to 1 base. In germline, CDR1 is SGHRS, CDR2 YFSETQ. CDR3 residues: CASSLTDTQYF. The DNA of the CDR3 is TGCGCCAGCAGCTTAACAGATACGCAGTATTTT.

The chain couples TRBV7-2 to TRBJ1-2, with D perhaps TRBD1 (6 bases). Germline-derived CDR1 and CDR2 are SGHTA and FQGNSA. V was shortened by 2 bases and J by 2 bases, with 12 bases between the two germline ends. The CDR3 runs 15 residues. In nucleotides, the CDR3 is TGTGCCAGCAGCTTATCAGGGGCCTCGAACTATGGCTACACCTTC. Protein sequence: CASSLSGASNYGYTF.

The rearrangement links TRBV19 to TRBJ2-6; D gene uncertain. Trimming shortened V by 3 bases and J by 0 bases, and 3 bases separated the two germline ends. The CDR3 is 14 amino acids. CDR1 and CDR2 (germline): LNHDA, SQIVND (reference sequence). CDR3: CASSINSGANVLTF. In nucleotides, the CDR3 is TGTGCCAGTAGTATTAACTCTGGGGCCAACGTCCTGACTTTC. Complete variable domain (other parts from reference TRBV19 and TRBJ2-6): DGGITQSPKYLFRKEGQNVTLSCEQNLNHDAMYWYRQDPGQGLRLIYYSQIVNDFQKGDIAEGYSVSREKKESFPLTVTSAQKNPTAFYLCASSINSGANVLTFGAGSRLTVL.

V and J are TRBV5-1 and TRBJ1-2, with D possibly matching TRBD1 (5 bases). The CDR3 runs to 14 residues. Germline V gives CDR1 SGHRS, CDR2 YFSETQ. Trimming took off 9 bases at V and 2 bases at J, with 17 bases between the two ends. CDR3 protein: CATRGFSDNYGYTF. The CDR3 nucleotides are TGCGCCACCCGGGGGTTTAGCGACAACTATGGCTACACCTTC. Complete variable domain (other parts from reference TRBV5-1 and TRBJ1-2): KAGVTQTPRYLIKTRGQQVTLSCSPISGHRSVSWYQQTPGQGLQFLFEYFSETQRNKGNFPGRFSGRQFSNSRSEMNVSTLELGDSALYLCATRGFSDNYGYTFGSGTRLTVV.

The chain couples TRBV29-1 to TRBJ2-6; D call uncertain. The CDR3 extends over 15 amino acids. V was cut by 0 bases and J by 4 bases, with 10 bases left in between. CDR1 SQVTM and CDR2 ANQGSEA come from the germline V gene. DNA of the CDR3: TGCAGCGTTGAAGATACAAGGAGCGGGGCCAACGTCCTGACTTTC. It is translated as CSVEDTRSGANVLTF.

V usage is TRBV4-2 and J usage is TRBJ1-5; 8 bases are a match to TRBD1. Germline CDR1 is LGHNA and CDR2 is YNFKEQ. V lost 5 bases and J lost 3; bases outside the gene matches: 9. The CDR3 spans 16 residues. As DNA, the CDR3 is TGTGCCAGCAGCTCAGAACAGGGGGTTAACAATCAGCCCCAGCATTTT. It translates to CASSSEQGVNNQPQHF.

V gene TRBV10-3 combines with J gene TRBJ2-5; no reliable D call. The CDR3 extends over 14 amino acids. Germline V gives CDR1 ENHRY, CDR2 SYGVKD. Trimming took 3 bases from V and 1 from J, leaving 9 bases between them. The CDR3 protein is CAISERVFQETQYF. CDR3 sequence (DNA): TGTGCCATCAGTGAAAGGGTGTTCCAAGAGACCCAGTACTTC.

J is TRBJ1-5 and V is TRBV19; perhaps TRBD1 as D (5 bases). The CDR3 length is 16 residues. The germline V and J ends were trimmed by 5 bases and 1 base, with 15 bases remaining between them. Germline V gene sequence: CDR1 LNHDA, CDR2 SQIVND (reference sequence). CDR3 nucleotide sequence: TGTGCCAGTAGTCCACTATCGGAGGGGAGCAATCAGCCCCAGCATTTT. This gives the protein CASSPLSEGSNQPQHF.

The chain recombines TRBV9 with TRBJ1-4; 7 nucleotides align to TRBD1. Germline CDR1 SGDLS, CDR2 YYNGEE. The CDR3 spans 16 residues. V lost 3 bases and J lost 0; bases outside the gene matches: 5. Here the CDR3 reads CASSAWDRSTNEKLFF. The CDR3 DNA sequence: TGTGCCAGCAGCGCTTGGGACAGATCAACTAATGAAAAACTGTTTTTT.

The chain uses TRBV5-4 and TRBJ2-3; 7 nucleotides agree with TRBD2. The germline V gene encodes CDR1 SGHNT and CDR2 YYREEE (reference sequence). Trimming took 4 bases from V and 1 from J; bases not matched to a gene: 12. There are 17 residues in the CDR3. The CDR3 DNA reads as TGTGCCAGCAGCACAAGAGCGGGGAGGTACCGCACAGATACGCAGTATTTT. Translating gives CASSTRAGRYRTDTQYF.

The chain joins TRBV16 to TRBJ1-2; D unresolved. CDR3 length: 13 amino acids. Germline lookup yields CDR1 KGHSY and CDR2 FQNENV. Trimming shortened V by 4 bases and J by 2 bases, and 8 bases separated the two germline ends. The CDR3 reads CASSPSGNYGYTF. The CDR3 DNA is TGTGCCAGCAGCCCTTCCGGGAACTATGGCTACACCTTC.

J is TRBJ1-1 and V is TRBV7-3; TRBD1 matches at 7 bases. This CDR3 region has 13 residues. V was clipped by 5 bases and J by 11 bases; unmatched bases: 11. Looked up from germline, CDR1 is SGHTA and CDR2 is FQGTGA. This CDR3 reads CASSRNPGGEAFF. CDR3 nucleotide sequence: TGTGCCAGCAGCCGAAACCCAGGGGGAGAGGCTTTCTTT.

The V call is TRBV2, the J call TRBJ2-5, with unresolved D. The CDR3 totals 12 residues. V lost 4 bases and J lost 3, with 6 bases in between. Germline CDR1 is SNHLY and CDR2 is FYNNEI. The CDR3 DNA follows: TGTGCCAGCAGTGTAATAGAAGAGACCCAGTACTTC. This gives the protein CASSVIEETQYF.

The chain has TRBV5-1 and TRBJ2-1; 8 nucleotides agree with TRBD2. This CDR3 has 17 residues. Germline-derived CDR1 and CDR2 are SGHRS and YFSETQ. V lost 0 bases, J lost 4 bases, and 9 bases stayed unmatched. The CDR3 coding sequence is TGCGCCAGCAGCTTGGGGTCTGCCAGCGGGGGTTACAATGAGCAGTTCTTC. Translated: CASSLGSASGGYNEQFF.

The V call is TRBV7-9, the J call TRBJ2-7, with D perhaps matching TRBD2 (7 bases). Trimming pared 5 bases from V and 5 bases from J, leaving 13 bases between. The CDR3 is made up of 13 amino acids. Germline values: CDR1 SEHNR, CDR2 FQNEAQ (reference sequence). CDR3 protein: CASSGGAGNEQYF. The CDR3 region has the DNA TGTGCCAGCAGCGGGGGGGCAGGGAACGAGCAGTACTTC.

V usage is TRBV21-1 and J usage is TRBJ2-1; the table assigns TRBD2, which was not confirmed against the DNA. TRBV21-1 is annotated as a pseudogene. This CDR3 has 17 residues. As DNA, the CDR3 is TGTGCCAGCAGTCCCGGTCACGGGTGTAATAGCTACAATGAGCAGTTCTTC. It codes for CASSPGHGCNSYNEQFF.

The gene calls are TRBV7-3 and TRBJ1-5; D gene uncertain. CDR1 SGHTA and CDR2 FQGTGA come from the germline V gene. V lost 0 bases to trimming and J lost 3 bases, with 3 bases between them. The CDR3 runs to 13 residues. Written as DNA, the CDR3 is TGTGCCAGCAGCTTAACTGCCAATCAGCCCCAGCATTTT. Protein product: CASSLTANQPQHF.

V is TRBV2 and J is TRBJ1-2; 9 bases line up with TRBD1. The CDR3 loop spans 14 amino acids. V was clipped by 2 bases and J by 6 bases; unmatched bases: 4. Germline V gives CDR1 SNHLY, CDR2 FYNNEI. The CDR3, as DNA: TGTGCCAGCAGTGAAACAGACAGGGGGAATGGCTACACCTTC. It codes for CASSETDRGNGYTF.

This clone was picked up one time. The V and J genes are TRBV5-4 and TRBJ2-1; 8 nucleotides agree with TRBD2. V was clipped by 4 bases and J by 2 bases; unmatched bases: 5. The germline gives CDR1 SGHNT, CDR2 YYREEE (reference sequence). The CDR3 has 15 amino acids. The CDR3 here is CASSPRGGPYNEQFF. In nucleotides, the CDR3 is TGTGCCAGCAGCCCACGCGGGGGGCCCTACAATGAGCAGTTCTTC.

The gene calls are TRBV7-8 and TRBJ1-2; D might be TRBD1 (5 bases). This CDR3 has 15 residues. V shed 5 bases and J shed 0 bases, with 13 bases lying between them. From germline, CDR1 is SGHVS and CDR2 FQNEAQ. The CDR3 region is CASSAGTEANYGYTF. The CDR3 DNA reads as TGTGCCAGCAGCGCCGGGACGGAAGCTAACTATGGCTACACCTTC. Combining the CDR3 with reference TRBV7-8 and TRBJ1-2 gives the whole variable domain GAGVSQSPRYKVAKRGQDVALRCDPISGHVSLFWYQQALGQGPEFLTYFQNEAQLDKSGLPSDRFFAERPEGSVSTLKIQRTQQEDSAVYLCASSAGTEANYGYTFGSGTRLTVV.

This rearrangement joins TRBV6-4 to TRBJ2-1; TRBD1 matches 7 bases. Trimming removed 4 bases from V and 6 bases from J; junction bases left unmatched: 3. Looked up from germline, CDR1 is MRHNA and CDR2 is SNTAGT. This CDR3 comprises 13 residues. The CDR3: CASSGQGFNEQFF. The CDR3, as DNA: TGTGCCAGCAGTGGACAGGGTTTCAATGAGCAGTTCTTC.

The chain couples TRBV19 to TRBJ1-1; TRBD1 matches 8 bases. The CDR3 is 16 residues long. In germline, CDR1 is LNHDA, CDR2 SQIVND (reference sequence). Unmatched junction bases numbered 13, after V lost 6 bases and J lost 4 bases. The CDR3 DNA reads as TGTGCCAGTAGCAATAAAGGACAGGGCGGAACCACTGAAGCTTTCTTT. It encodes CASSNKGQGGTTEAFF.

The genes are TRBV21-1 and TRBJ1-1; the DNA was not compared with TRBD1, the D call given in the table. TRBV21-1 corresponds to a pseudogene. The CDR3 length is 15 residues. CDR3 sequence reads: CASSRQQIPTTEAFF. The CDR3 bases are TGTGCCAGCAGCCGCCAACAGATACCCACAACTGAAGCTTTCTTT.